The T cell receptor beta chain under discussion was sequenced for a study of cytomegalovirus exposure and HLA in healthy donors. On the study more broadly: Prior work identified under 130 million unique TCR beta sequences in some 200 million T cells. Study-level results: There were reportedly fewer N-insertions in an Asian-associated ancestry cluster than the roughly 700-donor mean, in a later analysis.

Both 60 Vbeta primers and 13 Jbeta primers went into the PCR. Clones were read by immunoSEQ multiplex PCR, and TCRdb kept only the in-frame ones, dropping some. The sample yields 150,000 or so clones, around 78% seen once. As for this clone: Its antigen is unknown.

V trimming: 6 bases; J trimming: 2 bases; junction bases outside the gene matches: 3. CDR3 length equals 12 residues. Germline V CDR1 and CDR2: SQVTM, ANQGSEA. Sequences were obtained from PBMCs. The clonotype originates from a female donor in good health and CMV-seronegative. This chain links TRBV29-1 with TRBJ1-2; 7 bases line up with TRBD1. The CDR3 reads CSVTGANYGYTF. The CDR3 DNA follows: TGCAGCGTAACAGGGGCCAACTATGGCTACACCTTC.